Listed below are T cell receptor beta chains from one sample, sequenced in a study of T-cell memory formation after mild COVID-19. TCRdb re-analysed the 5' RACE reads in MiXCR, keeping a single row per CDR3 protein. The table lists approximately 300,000 distinct CDR3 sequences, 7.5% to 9.5% of them singletons. Material: PBMCs or a T cell subset sorted from them (not recorded which). These receptor sequences come from a man aged 18 to 29 who had mild COVID-19 (a few samples of this study predate the infection). Cell type and time point are not known. The CDR3 runs from the conserved cysteine through the conserved F or W. A D gene is named only where the DNA matches it firmly. Not every row has a clone size; where given, it reads once, few, many or a size class.

NA	TRBJ2-7	TRBV5-1	TRBD1	CASSPDSPGTGDEQYF	TGCGCCAGCAGCCCGGACAGTCCCGGGACAGGGGACGAGCAGTACTTC
NA	TRBJ2-5	TRBV7-8	NA	CASSLRRGGQETQYF	TGTGCCAGCAGCTTAAGGAGAGGTGGGCAAGAGACCCAGTACTTC
NA	TRBJ1-2	TRBV4-2	NA	CASSHAPGAGYGYTF	TGTGCCAGCAGCCACGCTCCCGGGGCGGGATATGGCTACACCTTC
few	TRBJ2-5	TRBV5-6	TRBD1	CASSLFLTGVETQYF	TGTGCCAGCAGCTTGTTTCTAACAGGGGTAGAGACCCAGTACTTC
NA	TRBJ2-1	TRBV30	NA	CAWSVGGDNEQFF	TGTGCCTGGAGTGTGGGAGGAGACAATGAGCAGTTCTTC
few	TRBJ1-2	TRBV10-3	NA	CAISTYRGSLGYGYTF	TGTGCCATCAGTACATATCGGGGATCTCTAGGCTATGGCTACACCTTC
NA	TRBJ2-2	TRBV7-2	NA	CASSRTTPPRTGELFF	TGTGCCAGCAGCAGGACGACCCCCCCGAGGACCGGGGAGCTGTTTTTT
many	TRBJ2-1	TRBV7-2	TRBD1	CASSLDRGAYNEQFF	TGTGCCAGCAGCTTAGACAGGGGGGCGTACAATGAGCAGTTCTTC
few	TRBJ2-1	TRBV10-3	TRBD2	CAISESGEQFF	TGTGCCATCAGTGAAAGCGGGGAACAGTTCTTC
NA	TRBJ1-1	TRBV5-1	NA	CASSLGRGARNTEAFF	TGCGCCAGCAGCTTAGGCCGGGGTGCTAGGAACACTGAAGCTTTCTTT
NA	TRBJ1-5	TRBV4-2	NA	CASSQDLGQGNQPQHF	TGTGCCAGCAGCCAAGATCTAGGGCAGGGAAATCAGCCCCAGCATTTT
few	TRBJ2-3	TRBV7-9	NA	CASSLALRGERRTDTQYF	TGTGCCAGCAGCTTAGCGCTAAGGGGGGAAAGGCGCACAGATACGCAGTATTTT
few	TRBJ1-1	TRBV4-1	NA	CASRNWGETEAFF	TGCGCCAGCAGAAACTGGGGAGAAACTGAAGCTTTCTTT
many	TRBJ2-3	TRBV10-2	NA	CASSGGLVDTQYF	TGCGCCAGCAGCGGGGGCCTGGTTGATACGCAGTATTTT
many	TRBJ2-5	TRBV28	NA	CASSLSGGSQETQYF	TGTGCCAGCAGTTTATCTGGGGGGAGCCAAGAGACCCAGTACTTC
few	TRBJ2-2	TRBV29-1	NA	CSVPGVVGELFF	TGCAGCGTTCCGGGAGTCGTGGGGGAGCTGTTTTTT
NA	TRBJ1-1	TRBV6-1	NA	CASSVTGSDTEAFF	TGTGCCAGCAGCGTTACAGGGTCAGACACTGAAGCTTTCTTT
many	TRBJ2-5	TRBV5-1	NA	CASSLVGARSETQYF	TGCGCCAGCAGCTTGGTAGGGGCCCGATCAGAGACCCAGTACTTC
NA	TRBJ1-1	TRBV12-3/TRBV12-4	NA	CASSPSRGSFLEAFF	TGTGCCAGCAGTCCGAGCAGAGGCAGCTTTCTTGAAGCTTTCTTT
few	TRBJ1-3	TRBV11-2	NA	CASSFAQAGNTIYF	TGTGCCAGCAGCTTTGCGCAGGCGGGAAACACCATATATTTT
few	TRBJ1-1	TRBV29-1	TRBD1	CSASGQENTEAFF	TGCAGCGCGTCGGGACAGGAGAACACTGAAGCTTTCTTT
few	TRBJ1-2	TRBV19	NA	CASSGHPAESKGYGYTF	TGTGCCAGTTCCGGCCACCCGGCGGAGTCAAAGGGCTATGGCTACACCTTC
few	TRBJ1-1	TRBV12-3/TRBV12-4	NA	CASTVRGLTEAFF	TGTGCCAGCACCGTCCGGGGTCTGACTGAAGCTTTCTTT
many	TRBJ2-5	TRBV5-1	NA	CASSIQGFQETQYF	TGCGCCAGCAGCATCCAGGGGTTTCAAGAGACCCAGTACTTC
NA	TRBJ2-1	TRBV9	NA	CASSASVGSEQFF	TGTGCCAGCAGCGCCAGTGTGGGTTCTGAGCAGTTCTTC
NA	TRBJ2-5	TRBV7-2	TRBD2	CASGPSSGGILSFQETQYF	TGTGCCAGCGGACCTTCTAGCGGGGGGATACTTTCATTCCAAGAGACCCAGTACTTC
NA	TRBJ2-7	TRBV7-8	NA	CASSSNDYYEQYF	TGTGCCAGCAGCTCAAATGACTACTACGAGCAGTACTTC
few	TRBJ1-6	TRBV6-5	NA	CASSRLTENSPLHF	TGTGCCAGCAGCCGACTGACTGAGAATTCACCCCTCCACTTT
few	TRBJ2-2	TRBV20-1	TRBD2	CSARVPGLAPELFF	TGCAGTGCTAGAGTCCCGGGACTAGCACCGGAGCTGTTTTTT
NA	TRBJ2-4	TRBV12-3/TRBV12-4	NA	CASSLDRDGIQYF	TGTGCCAGCAGTTTAGATAGGGACGGCATTCAGTACTTC
few	TRBJ2-1	TRBV7-2	NA	CASSFGGARSYNEQFF	TGTGCCAGCAGCTTTGGCGGGGCCCGCTCCTACAATGAGCAGTTCTTC
many	TRBJ2-1	TRBV7-8	NA	CASSLVQDDEQFF	TGTGCCAGCAGCTTAGTGCAAGACGATGAGCAGTTCTTC
NA	TRBJ1-2	TRBV18	NA	CASSGDNTVGYTF	TGTGCCAGCTCAGGGGACAACACGGTCGGCTACACCTTC
few	TRBJ2-1	TRBV4-1	NA	CASSPGDRIGPLQKEQFF	TGCGCCAGCAGCCCCGGTGACCGGATAGGACCGCTACAAAAGGAGCAGTTCTTC
few	TRBJ2-4	TRBV7-2	NA	CASTSGPIQYF	TGTGCCAGCACCTCCGGTCCCATTCAGTACTTC
NA	TRBJ1-1	TRBV5-1	NA	CASSLRTDNTEAFF	TGCGCCAGCAGCTTGCGGACGGACAACACTGAAGCTTTCTTT
many	TRBJ2-3	TRBV6-1	NA	CASRWGAGDTQYF	TGTGCCAGCAGGTGGGGCGCTGGGGATACGCAGTATTTT
few	TRBJ2-1	TRBV7-9	NA	CASSPNRRAPNEQFF	TGTGCCAGCAGCCCCAACCGCAGGGCCCCCAATGAGCAGTTCTTC
many	TRBJ2-3	TRBV7-3	TRBD2	CASSLSAGEDTQYF	TGTGCCAGCAGCCTCTCGGCGGGGGAAGATACGCAGTATTTT
few	TRBJ2-3	TRBV27	NA	CATKGAGVSTDTQYF	TGTGCCACCAAAGGGGCAGGGGTCAGCACAGATACGCAGTATTTT
NA	TRBJ2-7	TRBV6-6	TRBD2	CASSRTLAGSSYEQYF	TGTGCCAGCAGTCGTACCCTAGCGGGGTCTTCCTACGAGCAGTACTTC
NA	TRBJ2-1	TRBV24-1	TRBD1	CATSDFGQGGRNEQFF	TGTGCCACCAGTGATTTCGGACAGGGCGGGCGTAATGAGCAGTTCTTC
NA	TRBJ2-5	TRBV7-2	TRBD1	CASSFRTGVGETQYF	TGTGCCAGCAGCTTCCGGACAGGGGTTGGGGAGACCCAGTACTTC
many	TRBJ1-1	TRBV5-1	NA	CASSPSWAADEAFF	TGCGCCAGCAGCCCCAGTTGGGCGGCTGATGAAGCTTTCTTT
many	TRBJ2-7	TRBV5-1	TRBD1	CASSLALGQGAYEQYF	TGCGCCAGCAGCTTGGCCCTAGGACAGGGGGCCTACGAGCAGTACTTC
few	TRBJ1-5	TRBV12-3/TRBV12-4	NA	CASSLGLQPQHF	TGTGCCAGCAGTTTAGGCCTTCAGCCCCAGCATTTT
NA	TRBJ2-7	TRBV7-6	NA	CASSLGQGMDEQYF	TGTGCCAGCAGCCTAGGGCAGGGAATGGACGAGCAGTACTTC
few	TRBJ2-5	TRBV7-9	TRBD2	CASSATSVRETQYF	TGTGCCAGCAGCGCCACTAGCGTAAGGGAGACCCAGTACTTC
NA	TRBJ2-1	TRBV25-1	NA	CASVMRVNYNEQFF	TGTGCCAGCGTGATGAGGGTTAACTACAATGAGCAGTTCTTC
many	TRBJ2-7	TRBV12-3/TRBV12-4	TRBD1	CASSWTGDTSQYF	TGTGCCAGCAGTTGGACAGGGGATACGTCGCAGTACTTC
many	TRBJ1-5	TRBV5-6	NA	CASSRWGNQPQHF	TGTGCCAGCAGCAGGTGGGGCAATCAGCCCCAGCATTTT
NA	TRBJ1-4	TRBV4-3	TRBD1	CASSQDLQGVDEKLFF	TGCGCCAGCAGCCAAGATCTACAGGGGGTGGATGAAAAACTGTTTTTT
few	TRBJ1-6	TRBV12-3/TRBV12-4	NA	CASSFGGSELNSPLHF	TGTGCCAGCAGTTTCGGTGGCAGTGAGTTAAATTCACCCCTCCACTTT
NA	TRBJ2-2	TRBV7-3	NA	CASSVGQGSTGELFF	TGTGCCAGCAGCGTGGGTCAGGGAAGCACCGGGGAGCTGTTTTTT